This T cell receptor beta chain was sequenced in a study of blood T cell repertoires in COVID-19. Study details: Sources were T cells, B-cell-depleted T cells, or PBMCs; the material itself was cDNA or gDNA.

The authors' processing: Counts of nucleated cells, estimated from reference gene primer amplification, were obtained. The assay was immunoSEQ multiplex PCR, and TCRdb's table has in-frame clones only and misses some. V, J and clone size were drawn from that table, and D and trimming were deduced from the DNA. The sample holds some 52,000 clones, roughly 87% seen once. The receptor was derived from a man in his sixties with active COVID-19. The sequencing sample was made of peripheral blood.

The CDR3 coding sequence is TGCGCCAGCAGCTTGGGGACTAGCGGGATCCAAGAGACCCAGTACTTC. Translated, it gives CASSLGTSGIQETQYF. The chain links TRBV5-1 to TRBJ2-5, with 12 nucleotides matching TRBD2. The CDR3 length is 16 residues. Germline V gene sequence: CDR1 SGHRS, CDR2 YFSETQ. V shed 0 bases, J shed 1 base, and the junction held 1 base outside the gene matches.